This TCR beta chain was found in a study of blood T cell repertoires in COVID-19. Generated by immunoSEQ multiplex PCR, the TCRdb table keeps only in-frame clones and is missing some. Of roughly 120,000 clones in the sample, over 80% were seen once. This clone was picked up a small number of times. Germline CDR1 and CDR2: LNHDA and SQIVND (reference sequence). The ends were cut back, 11 bases at V and 3 bases at J, with 16 bases in the middle. This CDR3 spans 14 amino acids. The sample was peripheral blood. This sequence joins TRBV19 and TRBJ2-2, with a tentative D call TRBD2 (5 bases). This clonotype was obtained from a woman in her 50s with acute or convalescent COVID-19. CDR3 nucleotide sequence: TGTGCCGCCCGTCCTAGCATACACACCGGGGAGCTGTTTTTT. It specifies CAARPSIHTGELFF.